The clone carrying this T cell receptor (beta chain) was seen a few times. This entry belongs to a study of blood T cell repertoires in COVID-19. About the research overall: Samples representing acute and convalescent COVID-19 were sourced from the United States, Italy and Spain. PBMCs, B-cell-depleted T cells, or T cells provided the cDNA or gDNA that made up the material.

How the authors handled the data: Nucleated cell number was recorded as an estimate derived from reference gene primer amplification. Some clones are missing from TCRdb's copy, which holds only in-frame ones; the method was immunoSEQ multiplex PCR. For V, J and clone size, that table is used; D and trimming come from the DNA. Counted here are roughly 140,000 clones, around 86% occurring once; the ten biggest clones make up less than 4.5%. This TCR was sampled from an elderly woman with acute or convalescent COVID-19. The sequenced material came from peripheral blood.

In DNA form, the CDR3 reads TGTGCCAGCAGACCCGATGGACTAGCGGGAGTACCCTACGAGCAGTACTTC. Amino acids: CASRPDGLAGVPYEQYF. The chain carries TRBV27 and TRBJ2-7; TRBD2 matches at 13 bases. Per the germline V gene, CDR1 is MNHEY and CDR2 is SMNVEV (reference sequence). The CDR3 spans 17 residues. J gave up 2 bases and V 6 bases, and 10 bases lay outside the gene matches.